What follows are 31 T cell receptor beta chains derived from one specimen sequenced in a study of T cells in Graves' hyperthyroidism and ophthalmopathy. Amplified TCR beta CDR3 regions derived from RNA transcripts. The primer set for the first-round RT-PCR of the TCR CDR3 was HTBI. TCRdb used MiXCR to reprocess the multiplex PCR reads, holding one entry per CDR3 protein. In the table there are 700,000 to 950,000 distinct CDR3 sequences, just over 35% of which are singletons. Material: blood. The receptors come from a woman aged 40 to 55 with Graves' hyperthyroidism.

CDR3 coding DNA: TGTGCCAGCAGTTACTGGGACCGATCATCTCACGCTTTCTTT. This codes for CASSYWDRSSHAFF. The chain combines TRBV6-1 with TRBJ1-1, with D possibly matching TRBD1 (5 bases). The germline V gene encodes CDR1 MNHNS and CDR2 SASEGT. The CDR3 has 14 amino acids. Trimming shortened V by 5 bases and J by 11 bases, and 21 bases separated the two germline ends.

The J gene is TRBJ1-1, the V gene TRBV9; TRBD1 might be the D (5 bases). The CDR3 loop spans 14 amino acids. Germline V lookup: CDR1 SGDLS, CDR2 YYNGEE. V dropped 4 bases and J dropped 7 bases, with 17 bases sitting between them. The CDR3 region is CASSQDLGGFEAFF. CDR3 coding DNA: TGTGCCAGCAGCCAAGATCTTGGGGGGTTTGAAGCTTTCTTT.

The chain recombines TRBV5-4 with TRBJ1-2, with 9 positions matching TRBD1. CDR3 length equals 15 residues. J was trimmed by 7 bases and V by 0 bases; bases with no gene match: 7. Per the germline V gene, CDR1 is SGHNT and CDR2 is YYREEE (reference sequence). The CDR3 DNA reads TGTGCCAGCAGCTTGGGGGGACAGGGCTACGGTGGCTACACCTTC. Protein: CASSLGGQGYGGYTF.

The chain joins TRBV25-1 to TRBJ2-5; 12 bases fit TRBD2. The J segment lost 5 bases and the V segment lost 5 bases, leaving 15 bases of the junction unmatched. Germline values: CDR1 MGHDK, CDR2 SYGVNS. The length of the CDR3 is 18 residues. CDR3 nucleotide sequence: TGTGCCAGCAGTAACATACTAGCGGGGGGAGGGTCACGGGAGACCCAGTACTTC. Its translation is CASSNILAGGGSRETQYF. Looking up the rest from reference TRBV25-1 and TRBJ2-5 gives the full variable domain: EADIYQTPRYLVIGTGKKITLECSQTMGHDKMYWYQQDPGMELHLIHYSYGVNSTEKGDLSSESTVSRIRTEHFPLTLESARPSHTSQYLCASSNILAGGGSRETQYFGPGTRLLVL.

In this sample, this clonotype turned up many times. The chain carries TRBV29-1 and TRBJ1-2; perhaps TRBD1 as D (6 bases). The ends were cut back, 4 bases at V and 6 bases at J, with 15 bases in the middle. Germline V gives CDR1 SQVTM, CDR2 ANQGSEA. This CDR3 comprises 13 residues. DNA for the CDR3: TGCAGCGTTGGAGAGGGGGATTTCGATGGCTACACCTTC. It codes for CSVGEGDFDGYTF.

This clonotype was counted ten times or more. The chain couples TRBV10-3 to TRBJ2-2, with D unresolved. V lost 0 bases and J 0 bases, leaving 11 bases between the germline ends. This CDR3 is built from 17 residues. In germline, CDR1 is ENHRY, CDR2 SYGVKD. This CDR3 reads CAISESPSPANTGELFF. CDR3 DNA: TGTGCCATCAGTGAGTCGCCCAGCCCCGCGAACACCGGGGAGCTGTTTTTT.

At least ten counts were recorded for this clonotype. The chain uses TRBV14 and TRBJ1-6, with a weak D call TRBD1 (5 bases). This CDR3 has 14 residues. V was clipped by 3 bases and J by 3 bases, with 6 bases between them. Germline loops: CDR1 SGHDN, CDR2 FVKESK. In nucleotides, the CDR3 is TGTGCCAGCAGCCATGGGGGCTATAATTCACCCCTCCACTTT. Translated, it gives CASSHGGYNSPLHF.

This rearrangement joins TRBV15 to TRBJ2-7; D call uncertain. Trimming shortened V by 0 bases and J by 3 bases, and 6 bases separated the two germline ends. In germline, CDR1 is LNHNV, CDR2 YYDKDF (reference sequence). The CDR3 sequence is 13 residues long. The CDR3 bases are TGTGCCACCAGCAGAGACCCCCGCTACGAGCAGTACTTC. It codes for CATSRDPRYEQYF.

This clonotype was observed a few times. This chain joins TRBV15 and TRBJ2-3; D is uncertain. CDR3 size: 16 residues. The germline CDR1 and CDR2 sequences are LNHNV and YYDKDF (reference sequence). Trimming took 1 base from V and 0 from J, leaving 11 bases between them. CDR3 residues: CATSRVGESSTDTQYF. The CDR3 nucleotides read TGTGCCACCAGCAGAGTAGGCGAATCTAGCACAGATACGCAGTATTTT.

V gene TRBV20-1 combines with J gene TRBJ1-1; 7 nucleotides line up with TRBD1. V was pared by 5 bases and J by 2 bases, with 8 bases of the junction left unmatched. Germline-derived CDR1 and CDR2 are DFQATT and SNEGSKA (reference sequence). The CDR3 sequence is 14 residues long. Here the CDR3 reads CSARKQGPNTEAFF. CDR3 DNA sequence: TGCAGTGCTCGTAAACAGGGGCCCAACACTGAAGCTTTCTTT.

This clonotype has more than one count but fewer than ten. The V call is TRBV15, the J call TRBJ2-2, with 12 bases lining up with TRBD2. CDR3 length: 15 residues. Trimming took 8 bases from V and 8 from J; bases not matched to a gene: 9. Germline CDR1 and CDR2: LNHNV and YYDKDF (reference sequence). The CDR3 sequence: CATRWTSGIEGELFF. Written as DNA, the CDR3 is TGTGCCACCCGATGGACTAGCGGGATTGAAGGGGAGCTGTTTTTT.

The CDR3 reads CASSPGTSGISYEQYF. The CDR3 DNA is TGTGCCAGCAGCCCCGGGACTAGCGGGATATCCTACGAGCAGTACTTC. The rearrangement uses TRBV7-9 and TRBJ2-7, with TRBD2 matching 13 bases. The CDR3 consists of 16 residues. The ends lost 5 bases at V and 1 base at J; junction bases unmatched: 5. Germline CDR1 reads SEHNR; CDR2 reads FQNEAQ (reference sequence).

This chain joins TRBV7-8 and TRBJ1-5; TRBD1 aligns across 12 bases. The CDR3 runs to 17 residues. The V segment lost 1 base and the J segment 6 bases; nucleotides outside the gene matches: 7. CDR1 and CDR2 from the germline V gene are SGHVS and FQNEAQ. CDR3 amino acids: CASSLGGTGGGSQPQHF. The CDR3 bases are TGTGCCAGCAGCTTAGGTGGGACAGGGGGCGGATCTCAGCCCCAGCATTTT.

This clonotype was detected only a few times. The genes are TRBV19 and TRBJ1-5; TRBD1 might be the D (6 bases). The germline V and J ends were trimmed by 6 bases and 7 bases, with 19 bases remaining between them. CDR1 LNHDA and CDR2 SQIVND come from the germline V gene (reference sequence). The CDR3 has 15 amino acids. CDR3 nucleotide sequence: TGTGCCAGTAGCCGCGCCCAGGGGAATAACCAGCCCCAGCATTTT. This translates into CASSRAQGNNQPQHF.

This clonotype was seen repeatedly, ten times or more. V is TRBV7-9 and J is TRBJ2-7, with 10 bases aligning to TRBD2. V lost 3 bases and J lost 2; bases outside the gene matches: 7. Germline CDR1 and CDR2: SEHNR and FQNEAQ (reference sequence). This CDR3 spans 16 amino acids. CDR3 nucleotide sequence: TGTGCCAGCAGCTTGGGTTGGAGCGGGAGGGCCTACGAGCAGTACTTC. Protein product: CASSLGWSGRAYEQYF. The whole variable domain, remainder taken from reference TRBV7-9 and TRBJ2-7, is DTGVSQNPRHKITKRGQNVTFRCDPISEHNRLYWYRQTLGQGPEFLTYFQNEAQLEKSRLLSDRFSAERPKGSFSTLEIQRTEQGDSAMYLCASSLGWSGRAYEQYFGPGTRLTVT.

This clonotype was counted ten times or more. The chain joins TRBV4-3 to TRBJ1-1; 7 bases line up with TRBD1. This CDR3 spans 14 amino acids. Germline loops: CDR1 LGHNA, CDR2 YSLEER. Trimming took 5 bases from V and 0 from J; bases not matched to a gene: 3. The CDR3 region is CASSAGQMNTEAFF. As DNA, the CDR3 is TGCGCCAGCAGCGCGGGACAGATGAACACTGAAGCTTTCTTT.

The V gene is TRBV6-2 or TRBV6-3, the J gene TRBJ2-7; 9 positions agree with TRBD1. The germline V gene has CDR1 MNHEY and CDR2 SVGEGT. J lost 2 bases, V lost 5 bases, and 10 bases had no gene match. The CDR3 has 16 residues. As DNA, the CDR3 is TGTGCCAGCAGTCGGGACAGGGTATCGTATGCCTACGAGCAGTACTTC. Translation: CASSRDRVSYAYEQYF.

The V gene is TRBV7-1, the J gene TRBJ2-3, with 11 positions matching TRBD2. TRBV7-1 is placed among ORFs of uncertain function. The CDR3 loop spans 20 amino acids. J lost 0 bases, V lost 3 bases, and 14 bases had no gene match. The CDR3 DNA follows: TGTGCCAGCAGCTCCGATAGCGGGGGGGCGATCCTCTCTAGCACAGATACGCAGTATTTT. Translated: CASSSDSGGAILSSTDTQYF.

The table lists this clonotype with many counts. The chain is built from TRBV14 and TRBJ1-6, with no clear D. Trimming removed 1 base at V and 10 bases at J, with 5 bases between. Germline V gene sequence: CDR1 SGHDN, CDR2 FVKESK. This CDR3 is 12 amino acids long. The CDR3 loop reads CASSQVGSPLHF. DNA of the CDR3: TGTGCCAGCAGCCAAGTGGGCTCACCCCTCCACTTT.

To note about this clonotype: The junction does not match germline at one end; this may be a read error. The chain employs TRBV20-1 and TRBJ1-1, with D unresolved. The CDR3 contains 11 residues. Germline values: CDR1 DFQATT, CDR2 SNEGSKA (reference sequence). As DNA, the CDR3 is TGCGGCTATCAAAAGGAAACTGAAGCTCTCTTT. Amino acids: CGYQKETEALF.

This clonotype has ten or more counts. The chain combines TRBV7-2 with TRBJ2-5, with a possible D match to TRBD2 (5 bases). CDR1 is SGHTA and CDR2 is FQGNSA in the germline V gene. There are 13 residues in the CDR3. V dropped 4 bases and J dropped 6 bases, with 12 bases sitting between them. The CDR3 reads CASSSGSEQTQYF. The CDR3, as DNA: TGTGCCAGCAGCTCGGGGTCGGAACAGACCCAGTACTTC.

As for this clonotype: No conserved phenylalanine or tryptophan ends this CDR3, so it is likely a read error. The limits of the CDR3 on the DNA are not certain, so only TCRdb's listed CDR3 is given. The genes are TRBV29-1 and TRBJ2-5; the table's D call, TRBD2, has no DNA check behind it. Per the germline V gene, CDR1 is SQVTM and CDR2 is ANQGSEA. Both ends counted, the CDR3 spans 8 residues. CDR3 amino acids: CSVGGQTL.

In its sample, this clonotype was seen many times. V and J are TRBV11-2 and TRBJ2-7; D call uncertain. Germline-derived CDR1 and CDR2 are SGHAT and FQNNGV. V was shortened by 1 base and J by 0 bases, with 7 bases between the two germline ends. The CDR3 is 14 amino acids. CDR3 coding DNA: TGTGCCAGCAGCTTAGTAGGGATCTCCTACGAGCAGTACTTC. As protein: CASSLVGISYEQYF. Drawing the rest from reference TRBV11-2 and TRBJ2-7, the complete variable domain is EAGVAQSPRYKIIEKRQSVAFWCNPISGHATLYWYQQILGQGPKLLIQFQNNGVVDDSQLPKDRFSAERLKGVDSTLKIQPAKLEDSAVYLCASSLVGISYEQYFGPGTRLTVT.

The J gene is TRBJ1-1, the V gene TRBV5-1, with D perhaps matching TRBD1 (5 bases). Deletions cut 6 bases from V and 0 bases from J, with 12 bases between. Germline V gene sequence: CDR1 SGHRS, CDR2 YFSETQ. This CDR3 spans 14 amino acids. The chain's CDR3 is CASTGFGVNTEAFF. In DNA form, the CDR3 reads TGCGCCAGCACAGGGTTTGGGGTGAACACTGAAGCTTTCTTT. The entire variable domain, with the rest obtained from reference TRBV5-1 and TRBJ1-1, is as follows: KAGVTQTPRYLIKTRGQQVTLSCSPISGHRSVSWYQQTPGQGLQFLFEYFSETQRNKGNFPGRFSGRQFSNSRSEMNVSTLELGDSALYLCASTGFGVNTEAFFGQGTRLTVV.

For the CDR3, the DNA is TGCAGCGTTGACCGGGACAGGGTTAACGCTGAAGCTTTCTTT. This codes for CSVDRDRVNAEAFF. V gene TRBV29-1 combines with J gene TRBJ1-1; 9 nucleotides line up with TRBD1. CDR3 size: 14 residues. Germline V lookup: CDR1 SQVTM, CDR2 ANQGSEA. V dropped 3 bases and J dropped 6; count of bases not matched to a gene: 8.

This clonotype was observed at least ten times. This chain connects TRBV14 to TRBJ2-7; D not resolved. The CDR3 sequence is 15 residues long. V lost 0 bases to trimming and J lost 2 bases, with 11 bases between them. From germline, CDR1 is SGHDN and CDR2 FVKESK. The CDR3 spells CASSQDRWQPYEQYF. The CDR3 coding sequence is TGTGCCAGCAGCCAAGATCGATGGCAGCCCTACGAGCAGTACTTC.

The chain carries TRBV28 and TRBJ2-7, with D possibly TRBD1 on 5 matching bases. The DNA end lines up better with TRBJ2-4; the J call may be wrong. CDR1 is MDHEN and CDR2 is SYDVKM in the germline V gene. This CDR3 is built from 15 residues. The CDR3 coding sequence is TGTGCCAGCAGCCTAGTCCCAGGGGCCAAAAACATTCAGTACTTC. Its translation is CASSLVPGAKNIQYF.

This chain uses TRBV24-1 with TRBJ2-7; 11 positions match TRBD1. Germline loops: CDR1 KGHDR, CDR2 SFDVKD. CDR3 length equals 16 residues. The ends lost 0 bases at V and 9 bases at J; junction bases unmatched: 9. The CDR3 DNA reads as TGTGCCACCAGTGATTTGGGACAGGGGGCCGGAGATACGCAGTACTTC. Translation: CATSDLGQGAGDTQYF.

This clonotype was picked up a small number of times. This may stem from a read error, because a much larger clone lies one nucleotide away. The V gene is TRBV15, the J gene TRBJ1-6, with 7 nucleotides matching TRBD1. This CDR3 has 15 amino acids. The J segment lost 6 bases and the V segment lost 6 bases, leaving 8 bases of the junction unmatched. Looked up from germline, CDR1 is LNHNV and CDR2 is YYDKDF (reference sequence). The CDR3 here is CATRRQGYGNSPLHF. The CDR3 DNA is TGTGCCACCAGGAGACAGGGCTATGGTAATTCACCCCTCCACTTT.

The chain is built from TRBV29-1 and TRBJ2-7; 8 bases are a match to TRBD1. The V gene end was trimmed by 3 bases and the J gene end by 4 bases; junction bases not matched to a gene: 5. The CDR3 contains 13 residues. Germline CDR1 SQVTM, CDR2 ANQGSEA. CDR3: CSVEPGQVYEQYF. The CDR3 nucleotides are TGCAGCGTTGAGCCGGGACAGGTTTACGAGCAGTACTTC.

This clonotype occurred many times. V usage is TRBV7-2 and J usage is TRBJ2-7, with no clear D. The germline V gene has CDR1 SGHTA and CDR2 FQGNSA. Deletions cut 0 bases from V and 4 bases from J, with 10 bases between. The CDR3 is 14 amino acids. CDR3 sequence: CASSLAGQRYEQYF. DNA for the CDR3: TGTGCCAGCAGCTTAGCCGGGCAGAGATACGAGCAGTACTTC.